A single T cell receptor (beta chain) is shown here with its context. Antigen unknown. The data originate from a study of shared clonotypes between healthy human individuals. Repertoires were generated with immunoSEQ multiplex PCR, while TCRdb's copy carries only in-frame clones and drops some. Of around 2.1 million clones in the sample, more than 90% were seen once. Nashville, Tennessee was home to all donors, each a Caucasian adult. Findings and limits, study-wide: Naive CD4 clonotypes were shared across several donors at roughly 5.5%.

The CDR3 has 16 amino acids. CDR1 is SQVTM, CDR2 ANQGSEA, per germline. V was clipped by 2 bases and J by 5 bases, with 21 bases between them. Sequenced material: naive CD4+ T cells sorted from blood. Subset in this sample: CD45RA+ positively selected. The chain is built from TRBV29-1 and TRBJ1-1; a possible D gene is TRBD1 (6 bases). The clonotype originates from a man younger than 35 in good health. In nucleotides, the CDR3 is TGCAGCGTTGAAAAAGGGTTCACAGGGAGGGGGACTGAAGCTTTCTTT. The encoded protein is CSVEKGFTGRGTEAFF. The whole variable domain, filled in from reference TRBV29-1 and TRBJ1-1, reads SAVISQKPSRDICQRGTSLTIQCQVDSQVTMMFWYRQQPGQSLTLIATANQGSEATYESGFVIDKFPISRPNLTFSTLTVSNMSPEDSSIYLCSVEKGFTGRGTEAFFGQGTRLTVV.